Following are 3 T cell receptor beta chains from one sample sequenced in a study of cytomegalovirus exposure and HLA in healthy donors. Primers: 60 Vbeta forward and 13 Jbeta reverse. Repertoires were generated with immunoSEQ multiplex PCR, while TCRdb's copy carries only in-frame clones and drops some. The table lists 120,000 to 150,000 clones, about 64% of them singletons. Sequencing was carried out using PBMCs. Receptors were obtained from a woman aged 25 to 45 in good health and CMV-seropositive.

This clone was seen more than once but under ten times. The chain couples TRBV29-1 to TRBJ2-3; D gene unclear. In germline, CDR1 is SQVTM, CDR2 ANQGSEA. CDR3 length: 12 amino acids. V gave up 3 bases and J gave up 0 bases, with 4 bases separating them. The CDR3 DNA reads as TGCAGCGTTGACCCTAGCACAGATACGCAGTATTTT. Translated, it gives CSVDPSTDTQYF.

The rearrangement links TRBV5-1 to TRBJ2-1; 15 bases map to TRBD2. The CDR3 runs 17 residues. CDR1 and CDR2 (germline): SGHRS, YFSETQ. Trimming took 4 bases from V and 11 from J; bases not matched to a gene: 13. The CDR3 loop reads CASSPTGLAGGDPKQFF. The CDR3 nucleotides are TGCGCCAGCAGCCCGACCGGACTAGCGGGAGGGGACCCCAAGCAGTTCTTC.

The V and J genes are TRBV5-1 and TRBJ2-7; maybe TRBD1 (6 bases). V dropped 5 bases and J dropped 1 base, with 10 bases sitting between them. Germline-derived CDR1 and CDR2 are SGHRS and YFSETQ. CDR3 length: 13 amino acids. As DNA, the CDR3 is TGCGCCAGCAGTCCGGACAGTTCCTACGAGCAGTACTTC. This gives the protein CASSPDSSYEQYF. Variable domain in full (rest from reference TRBV5-1 and TRBJ2-7): KAGVTQTPRYLIKTRGQQVTLSCSPISGHRSVSWYQQTPGQGLQFLFEYFSETQRNKGNFPGRFSGRQFSNSRSEMNVSTLELGDSALYLCASSPDSSYEQYFGPGTRLTVT.